This T cell receptor beta chain stems from a study of shared clonotypes between healthy human individuals. Notes on the study in general: Inspection by rarefaction showed sorted-subset sequencing to be incomplete despite large depth.

On this clone itself: Its target is not known.

The donors, all of them Caucasian adults, lived in Nashville, Tennessee. The CDR3 consists of 16 residues. The study ran the assay at deep level. Produced via immunoSEQ multiplex PCR; TCRdb's table is partial and in-frame only. Counted here are about 2.4 million clones, roughly 93% occurring once; the ten biggest clones make up 0.36%. The sample was naive CD4+ T cells from PBMCs. The subset is: CD45RA+ positively selected. The V gene is TRBV21-1, the J gene TRBJ2-7; whether TRBD1, the table's D call, matches the DNA was not checked. TRBV21-1 is given as a pseudogene. The receptor's source is a man between 18 and 29 years old in good health. Some clones in this sample may be carry-over from other donors' samples. The CDR3 coding sequence is TGTGCCAGCAGCAAACGCCCTACAGGGGGCGCTTACGAGCAGTACTTC. It codes for CASSKRPTGGAYEQYF.